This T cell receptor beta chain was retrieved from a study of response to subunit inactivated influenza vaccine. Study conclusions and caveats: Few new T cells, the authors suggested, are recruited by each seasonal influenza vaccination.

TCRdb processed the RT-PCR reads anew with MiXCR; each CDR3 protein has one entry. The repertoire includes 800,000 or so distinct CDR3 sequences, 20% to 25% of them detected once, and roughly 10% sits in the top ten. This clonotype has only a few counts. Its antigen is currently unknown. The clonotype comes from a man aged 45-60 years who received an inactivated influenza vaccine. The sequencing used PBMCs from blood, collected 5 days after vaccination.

The CDR3 DNA follows: TGCAGCGTTGAAGAATTATCTTTTAGCTCCTACAATGAGCAGTTCTTC. Amino acids: CSVEELSFSSYNEQFF. The rearrangement links TRBV29-1 to TRBJ2-1; D remains unclear. Germline-derived CDR1 and CDR2 are SQVTM and ANQGSEA. The CDR3 loop spans 16 amino acids. Deletions cut 0 bases from V and 0 bases from J, with 12 bases between.